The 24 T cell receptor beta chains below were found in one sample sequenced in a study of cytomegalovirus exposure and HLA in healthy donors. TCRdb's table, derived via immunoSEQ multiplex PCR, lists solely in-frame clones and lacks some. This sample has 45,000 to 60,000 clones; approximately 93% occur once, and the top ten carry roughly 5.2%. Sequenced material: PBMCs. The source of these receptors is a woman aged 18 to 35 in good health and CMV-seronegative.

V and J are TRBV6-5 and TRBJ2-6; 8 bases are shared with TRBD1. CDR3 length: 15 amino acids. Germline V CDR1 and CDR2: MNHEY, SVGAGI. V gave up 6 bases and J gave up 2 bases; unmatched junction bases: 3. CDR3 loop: CASRPTGAGANVLTF. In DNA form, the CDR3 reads TGTGCCAGCAGGCCGACAGGGGCTGGGGCCAACGTCCTGACTTTC.

The CDR3: CASTRPGSYTGELFF. The CDR3 DNA reads as TGTGCCTCGACGAGACCGGGTTCCTACACCGGGGAGCTGTTTTTT. The chain is built from TRBV28 and TRBJ2-2; D remains ambiguous. From germline, CDR1 is MDHEN and CDR2 SYDVKM. This CDR3 comprises 15 residues. V lost 11 bases, J lost 3 bases, and 19 bases lay in between.

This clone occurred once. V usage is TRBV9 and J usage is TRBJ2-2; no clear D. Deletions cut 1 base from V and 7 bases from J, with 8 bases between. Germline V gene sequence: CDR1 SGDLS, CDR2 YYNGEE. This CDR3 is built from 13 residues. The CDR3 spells CASSVTAYGELFF. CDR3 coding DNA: TGTGCCAGCAGCGTAACAGCTTACGGGGAGCTGTTTTTT.

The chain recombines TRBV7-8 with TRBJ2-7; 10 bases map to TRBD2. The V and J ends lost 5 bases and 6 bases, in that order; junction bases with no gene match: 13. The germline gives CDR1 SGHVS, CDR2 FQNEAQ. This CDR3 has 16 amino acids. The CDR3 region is CASSNPSSGSFGEQYV. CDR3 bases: TGTGCCAGCAGCAATCCCTCTAGCGGGAGTTTTGGCGAGCAGTACGTC.

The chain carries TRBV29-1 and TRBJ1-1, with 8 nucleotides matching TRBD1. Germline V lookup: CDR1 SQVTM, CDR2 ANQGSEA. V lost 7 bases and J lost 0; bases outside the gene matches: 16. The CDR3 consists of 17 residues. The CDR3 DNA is TGCAGCGCCCCCGGACAGGGCCTCCCGGGCATGAACACTGAAGCTTTCTTT. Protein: CSAPGQGLPGMNTEAFF.

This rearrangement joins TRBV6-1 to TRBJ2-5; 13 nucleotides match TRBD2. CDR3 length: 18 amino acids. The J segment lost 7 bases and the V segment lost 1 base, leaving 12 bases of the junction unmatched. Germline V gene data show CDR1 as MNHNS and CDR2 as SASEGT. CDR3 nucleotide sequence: TGTGCCAGCAGTGAAGGGACTAGCGGGAGTGCCTTTAAGGGGACCCAGTACTTC. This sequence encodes CASSEGTSGSAFKGTQYF.

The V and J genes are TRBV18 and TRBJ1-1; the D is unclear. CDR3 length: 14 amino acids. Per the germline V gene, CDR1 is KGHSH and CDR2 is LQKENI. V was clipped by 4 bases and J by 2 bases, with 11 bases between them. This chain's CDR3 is CASSRIRSNTEAFF. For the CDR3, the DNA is TGTGCCAGCTCACGGATCAGGTCAAACACTGAAGCTTTCTTT. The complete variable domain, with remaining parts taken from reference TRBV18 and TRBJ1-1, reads NAGVMQNPRHLVRRRGQEARLRCSPMKGHSHVYWYRQLPEEGLKFMVYLQKENIIDESGMPKERFSAEFPKEGPSILRIQQVVRGDSAAYFCASSRIRSNTEAFFGQGTRLTVV.

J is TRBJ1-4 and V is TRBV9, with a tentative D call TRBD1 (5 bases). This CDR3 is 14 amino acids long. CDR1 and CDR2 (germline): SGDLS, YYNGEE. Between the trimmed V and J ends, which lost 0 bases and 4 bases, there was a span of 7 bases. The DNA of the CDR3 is TGTGCCAGCAGCGTAGGACAGATTAATGAAAAACTGTTTTTT. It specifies CASSVGQINEKLFF. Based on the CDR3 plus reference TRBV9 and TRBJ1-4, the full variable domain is DSGVTQTPKHLITATGQRVTLRCSPRSGDLSVYWYQQSLDQGLQFLIQYYNGEERAKGNILERFSAQQFPDLHSELNLSSLELGDSALYFCASSVGQINEKLFFGSGTQLSVL.

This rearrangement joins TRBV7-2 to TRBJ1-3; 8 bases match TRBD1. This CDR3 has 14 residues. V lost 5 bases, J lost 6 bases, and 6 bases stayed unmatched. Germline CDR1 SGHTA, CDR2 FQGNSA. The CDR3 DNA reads TGTGCCAGCAGCCAAGGACAGGGAATAAACACCATATATTTT. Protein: CASSQGQGINTIYF. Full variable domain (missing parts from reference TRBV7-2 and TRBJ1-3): GAGVSQSPSNKVTEKGKDVELRCDPISGHTALYWYRQSLGQGLEFLIYFQGNSAPDKSGLPSDRFSAERTGGSVSTLTIQRTQQEDSAVYLCASSQGQGINTIYFGEGSWLTVV.

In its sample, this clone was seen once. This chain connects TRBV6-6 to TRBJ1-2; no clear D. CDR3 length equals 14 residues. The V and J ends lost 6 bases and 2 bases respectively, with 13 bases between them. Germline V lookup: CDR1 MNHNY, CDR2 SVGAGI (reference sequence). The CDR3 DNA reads TGTGCCAGCAGGGTACCCCAGAAGAACTATGGCTACACCTTC. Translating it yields CASRVPQKNYGYTF.

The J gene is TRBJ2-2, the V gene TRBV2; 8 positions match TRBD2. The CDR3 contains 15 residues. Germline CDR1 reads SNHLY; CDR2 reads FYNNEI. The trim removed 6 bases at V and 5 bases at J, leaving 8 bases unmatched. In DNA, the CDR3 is TGTGCCAGCAGGCTAGCGGGCAGGCGGACCGGGGAGCTGTTTTTT. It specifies CASRLAGRRTGELFF.

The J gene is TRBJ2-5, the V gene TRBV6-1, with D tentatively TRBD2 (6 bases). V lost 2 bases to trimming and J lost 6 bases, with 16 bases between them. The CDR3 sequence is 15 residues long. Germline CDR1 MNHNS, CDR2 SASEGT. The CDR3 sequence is CASSEITSWLKTQYF. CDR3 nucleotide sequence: TGTGCCAGCAGTGAAATAACTAGCTGGCTGAAGACCCAGTACTTC.

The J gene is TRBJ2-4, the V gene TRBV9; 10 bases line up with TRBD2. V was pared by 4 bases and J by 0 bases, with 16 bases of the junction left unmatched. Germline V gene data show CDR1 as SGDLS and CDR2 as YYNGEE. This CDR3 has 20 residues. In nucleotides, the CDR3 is TGTGCCAGCAGCACAGGCCCCGGGACTAGCGCACAACTAGCCAAAAACATTCAGTACTTC. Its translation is CASSTGPGTSAQLAKNIQYF. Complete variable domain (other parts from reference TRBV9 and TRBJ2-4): DSGVTQTPKHLITATGQRVTLRCSPRSGDLSVYWYQQSLDQGLQFLIQYYNGEERAKGNILERFSAQQFPDLHSELNLSSLELGDSALYFCASSTGPGTSAQLAKNIQYFGAGTRLSVL.

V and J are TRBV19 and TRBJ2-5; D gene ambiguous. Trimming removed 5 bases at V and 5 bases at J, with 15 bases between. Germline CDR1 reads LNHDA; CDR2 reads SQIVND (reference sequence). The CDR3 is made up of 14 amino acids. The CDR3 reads CASSPRFGEETQYF. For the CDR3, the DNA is TGTGCCAGTAGTCCCCGGTTTGGTGAGGAGACCCAGTACTTC.

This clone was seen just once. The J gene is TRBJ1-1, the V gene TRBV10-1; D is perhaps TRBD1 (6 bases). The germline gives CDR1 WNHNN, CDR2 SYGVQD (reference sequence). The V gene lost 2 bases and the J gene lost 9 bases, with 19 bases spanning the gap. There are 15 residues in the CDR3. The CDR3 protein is CASSEDMSRGRKAFF. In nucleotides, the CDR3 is TGCGCCAGCAGTGAGGACATGAGCAGGGGACGGAAAGCTTTCTTT.

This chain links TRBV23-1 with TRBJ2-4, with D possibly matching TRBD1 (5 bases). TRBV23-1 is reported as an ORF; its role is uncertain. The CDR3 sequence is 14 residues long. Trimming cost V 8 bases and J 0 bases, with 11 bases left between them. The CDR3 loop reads CASGAAVAKNIQYF. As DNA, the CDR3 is TGCGCCAGCGGGGCAGCAGTAGCCAAAAACATTCAGTACTTC.

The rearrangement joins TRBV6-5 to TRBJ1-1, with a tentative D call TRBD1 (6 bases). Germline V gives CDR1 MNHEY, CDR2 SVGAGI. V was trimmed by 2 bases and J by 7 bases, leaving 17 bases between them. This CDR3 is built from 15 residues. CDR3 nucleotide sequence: TGTGCCAGCAGTTACCCCCCGGGGGCGGGGGTTGAAGCTTTCTTT. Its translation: CASSYPPGAGVEAFF.

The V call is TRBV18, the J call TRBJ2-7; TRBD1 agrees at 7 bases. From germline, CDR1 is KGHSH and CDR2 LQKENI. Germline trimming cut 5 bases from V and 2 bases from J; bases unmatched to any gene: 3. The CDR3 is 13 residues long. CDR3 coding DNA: TGTGCCAGCTCAACGGGACAGACCTACGAGCAGTACTTC. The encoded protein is CASSTGQTYEQYF.

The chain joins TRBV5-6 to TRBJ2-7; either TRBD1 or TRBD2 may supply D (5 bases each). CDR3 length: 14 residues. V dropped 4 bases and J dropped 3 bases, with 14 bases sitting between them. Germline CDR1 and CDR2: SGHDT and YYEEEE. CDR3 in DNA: TGTGCCAGCAGCAGCGCGGGCAGGGACTACGAGCAGTACGTC. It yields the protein CASSSAGRDYEQYV.

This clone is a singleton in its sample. The CDR3 protein is CASSLLGTSGSEQFF. CDR3 bases: TGTGCCAGCAGTCTCCTCGGGACTAGCGGTAGTGAGCAGTTCTTC. The chain joins TRBV6-5 to TRBJ2-1; the match to TRBD2 covers 11 bases. The V gene end was trimmed by 5 bases and the J gene end by 9 bases; junction bases not matched to a gene: 9. The CDR3 consists of 15 residues. CDR1 and CDR2 from the germline V gene are MNHEY and SVGAGI.

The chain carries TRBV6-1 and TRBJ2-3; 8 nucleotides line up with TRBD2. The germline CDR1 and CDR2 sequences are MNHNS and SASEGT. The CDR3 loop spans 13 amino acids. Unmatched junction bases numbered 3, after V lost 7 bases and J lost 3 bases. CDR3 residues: CASTAGVTDTQYF. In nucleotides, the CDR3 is TGTGCCAGCACAGCGGGGGTAACAGATACGCAGTATTTT.

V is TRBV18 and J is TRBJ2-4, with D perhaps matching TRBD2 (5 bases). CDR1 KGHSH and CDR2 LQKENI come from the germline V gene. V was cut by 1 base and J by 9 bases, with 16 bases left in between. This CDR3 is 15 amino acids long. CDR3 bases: TGTGCCAGCTCACCACGGAGCGGTCCCTTTGCCATTCAGTACTTC. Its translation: CASSPRSGPFAIQYF.

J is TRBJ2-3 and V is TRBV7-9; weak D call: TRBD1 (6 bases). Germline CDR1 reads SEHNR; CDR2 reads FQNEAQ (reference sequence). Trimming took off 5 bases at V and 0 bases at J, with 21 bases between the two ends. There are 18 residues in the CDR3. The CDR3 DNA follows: TGTGCCAGCAGCGCCTATTCCGGGACATCACATAGCACAGATACGCAGTATTTT. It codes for CASSAYSGTSHSTDTQYF.

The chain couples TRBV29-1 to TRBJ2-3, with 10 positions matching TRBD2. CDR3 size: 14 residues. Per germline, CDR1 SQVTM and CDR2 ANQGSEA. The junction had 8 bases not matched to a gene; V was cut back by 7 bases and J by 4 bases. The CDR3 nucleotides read TGCAGCGCCCCTCTAGCGGGGGTAGCAGATACGCAGTATTTT. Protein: CSAPLAGVADTQYF.